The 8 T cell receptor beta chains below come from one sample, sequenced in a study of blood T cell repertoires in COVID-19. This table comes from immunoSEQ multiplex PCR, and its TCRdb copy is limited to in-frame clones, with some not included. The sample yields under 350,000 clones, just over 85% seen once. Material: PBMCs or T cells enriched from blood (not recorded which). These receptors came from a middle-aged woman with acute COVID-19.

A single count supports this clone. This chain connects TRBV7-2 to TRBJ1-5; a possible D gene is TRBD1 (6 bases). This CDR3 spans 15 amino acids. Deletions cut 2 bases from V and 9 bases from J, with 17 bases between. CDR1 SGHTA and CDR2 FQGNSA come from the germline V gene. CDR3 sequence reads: CASSLQGEGVRPQHF. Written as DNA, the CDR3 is TGTGCCAGCAGCTTACAGGGAGAGGGGGTGCGGCCCCAGCATTTT.

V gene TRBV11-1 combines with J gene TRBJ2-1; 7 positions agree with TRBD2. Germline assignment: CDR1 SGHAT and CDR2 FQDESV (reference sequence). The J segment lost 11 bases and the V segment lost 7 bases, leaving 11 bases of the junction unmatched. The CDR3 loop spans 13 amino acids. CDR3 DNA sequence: TGTGCCAGCATCCCAACGGGAGGCCGAAAGCAGTTCTTC. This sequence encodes CASIPTGGRKQFF.

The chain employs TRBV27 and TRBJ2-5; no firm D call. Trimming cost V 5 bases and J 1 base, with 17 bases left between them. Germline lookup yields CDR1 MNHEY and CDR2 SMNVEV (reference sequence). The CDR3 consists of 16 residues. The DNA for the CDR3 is TGTGCCAGCAGTGCAGATACCCCCCGGGTCCAAGAGACCCAGTACTTC. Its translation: CASSADTPRVQETQYF.

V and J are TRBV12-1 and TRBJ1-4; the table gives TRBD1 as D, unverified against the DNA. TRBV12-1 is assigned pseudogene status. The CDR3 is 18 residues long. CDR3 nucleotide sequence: TGTGCCAGCAGCTCCCTCATAGACAGGGGGCTAAGTAATGAAAAACTGTTTTTT. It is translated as CASSSLIDRGLSNEKLFF.

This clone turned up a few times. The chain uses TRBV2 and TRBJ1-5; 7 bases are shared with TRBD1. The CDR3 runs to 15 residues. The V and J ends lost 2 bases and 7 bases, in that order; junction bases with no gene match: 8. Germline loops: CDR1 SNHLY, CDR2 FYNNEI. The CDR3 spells CASSEYGGGLQPQHF. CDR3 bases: TGTGCCAGCAGTGAATATGGAGGGGGCTTACAGCCCCAGCATTTT. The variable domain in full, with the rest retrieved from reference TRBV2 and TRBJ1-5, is EPEVTQTPSHQVTQMGQEVILRCVPISNHLYFYWYRQILGQKVEFLVSFYNNEISEKSEIFDDQFSVERPDGSNFTLKIRSTKLEDSAMYFCASSEYGGGLQPQHFGDGTRLSIL.

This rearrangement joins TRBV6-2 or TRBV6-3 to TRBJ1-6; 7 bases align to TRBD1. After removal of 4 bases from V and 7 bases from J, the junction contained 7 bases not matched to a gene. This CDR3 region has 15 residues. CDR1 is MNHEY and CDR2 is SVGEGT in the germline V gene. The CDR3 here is CASSFTTGKNSPLHF. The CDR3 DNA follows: TGTGCCAGCAGTTTCACGACAGGGAAAAATTCACCCCTCCACTTT.

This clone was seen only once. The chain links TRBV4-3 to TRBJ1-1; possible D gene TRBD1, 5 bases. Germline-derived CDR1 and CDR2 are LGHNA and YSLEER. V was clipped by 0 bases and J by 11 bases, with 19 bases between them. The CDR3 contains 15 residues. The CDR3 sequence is CASSQDQVGVGRAFF. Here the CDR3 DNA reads TGCGCCAGCAGCCAAGATCAAGTAGGGGTAGGCCGGGCTTTCTTT.

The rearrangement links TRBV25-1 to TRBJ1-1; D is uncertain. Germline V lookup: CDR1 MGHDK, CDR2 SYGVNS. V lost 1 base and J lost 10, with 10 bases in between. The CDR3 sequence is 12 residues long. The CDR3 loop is CASSESSRRAFF. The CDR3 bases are TGTGCCAGCAGTGAATCGTCCCGCAGAGCTTTCTTT.